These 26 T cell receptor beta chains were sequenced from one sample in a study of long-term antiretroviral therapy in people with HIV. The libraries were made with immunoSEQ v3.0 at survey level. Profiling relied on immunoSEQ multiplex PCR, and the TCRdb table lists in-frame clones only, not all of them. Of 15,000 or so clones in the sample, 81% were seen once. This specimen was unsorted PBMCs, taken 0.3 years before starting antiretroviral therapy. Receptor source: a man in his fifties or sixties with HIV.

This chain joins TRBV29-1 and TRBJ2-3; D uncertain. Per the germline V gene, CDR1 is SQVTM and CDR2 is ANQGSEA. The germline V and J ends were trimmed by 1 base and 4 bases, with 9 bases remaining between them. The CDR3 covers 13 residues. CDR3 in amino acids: CSVEGLWADTQYF. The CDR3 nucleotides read TGCAGCGTTGAAGGGTTGTGGGCAGATACGCAGTATTTT.

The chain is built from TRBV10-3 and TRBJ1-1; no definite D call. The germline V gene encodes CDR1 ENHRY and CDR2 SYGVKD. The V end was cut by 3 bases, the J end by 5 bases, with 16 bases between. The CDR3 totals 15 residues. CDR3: CAISDLGKATTEAFF. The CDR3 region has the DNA TGTGCCATCAGTGATTTGGGCAAAGCAACTACTGAAGCTTTCTTT.

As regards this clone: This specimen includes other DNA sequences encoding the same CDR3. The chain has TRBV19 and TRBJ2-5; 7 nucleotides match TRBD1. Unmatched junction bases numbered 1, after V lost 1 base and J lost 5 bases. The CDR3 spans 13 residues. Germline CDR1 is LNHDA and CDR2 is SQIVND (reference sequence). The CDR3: CASSIGQGETQYF. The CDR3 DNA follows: TGTGCCAGTAGTATAGGACAGGGTGAGACCCAGTACTTC.

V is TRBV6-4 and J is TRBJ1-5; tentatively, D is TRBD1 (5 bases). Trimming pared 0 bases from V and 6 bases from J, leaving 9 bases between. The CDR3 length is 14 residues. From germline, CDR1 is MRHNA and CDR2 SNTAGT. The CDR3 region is CASSDSAGTQPQHF. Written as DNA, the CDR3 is TGTGCCAGCAGTGACTCAGCAGGGACTCAGCCCCAGCATTTT.

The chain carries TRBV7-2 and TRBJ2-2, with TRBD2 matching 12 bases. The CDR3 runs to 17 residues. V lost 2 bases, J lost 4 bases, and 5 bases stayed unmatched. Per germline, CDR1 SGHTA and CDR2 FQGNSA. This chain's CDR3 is CASSLNLLAGGTGELFF. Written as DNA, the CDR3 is TGTGCCAGCAGCTTAAATCTACTAGCGGGGGGCACCGGGGAGCTGTTTTTT.

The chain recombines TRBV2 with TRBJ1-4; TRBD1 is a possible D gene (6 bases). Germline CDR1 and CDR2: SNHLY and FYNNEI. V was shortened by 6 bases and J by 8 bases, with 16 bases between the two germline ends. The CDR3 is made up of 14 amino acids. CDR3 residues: CASSPGTRSEKLFF. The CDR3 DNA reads TGTGCCAGCAGCCCCGGGACACGTTCCGAAAAACTGTTTTTT.

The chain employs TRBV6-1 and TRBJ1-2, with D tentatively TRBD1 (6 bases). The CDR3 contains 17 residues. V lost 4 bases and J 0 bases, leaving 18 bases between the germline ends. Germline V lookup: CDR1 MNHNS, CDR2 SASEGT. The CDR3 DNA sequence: TGTGCCAGCAGTGTTGGCACAGGGAGTCCCTCTAACTATGGCTACACCTTC. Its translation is CASSVGTGSPSNYGYTF.

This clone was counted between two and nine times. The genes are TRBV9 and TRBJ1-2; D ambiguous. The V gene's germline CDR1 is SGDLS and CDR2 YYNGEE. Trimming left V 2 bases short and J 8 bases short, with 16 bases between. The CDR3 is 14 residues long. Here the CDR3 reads CASSVANLFTGYTF. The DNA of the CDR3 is TGTGCCAGCAGCGTTGCGAACCTTTTCACCGGCTACACCTTC.

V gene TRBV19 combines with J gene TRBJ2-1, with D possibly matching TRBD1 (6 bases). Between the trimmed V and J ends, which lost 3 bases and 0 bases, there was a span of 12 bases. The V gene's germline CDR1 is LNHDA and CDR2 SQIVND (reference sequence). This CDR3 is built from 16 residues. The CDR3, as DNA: TGTGCCAGTAGTATGGACAGCCCGAGCTCCTACAATGAGCAGTTCTTC. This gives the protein CASSMDSPSSYNEQFF.

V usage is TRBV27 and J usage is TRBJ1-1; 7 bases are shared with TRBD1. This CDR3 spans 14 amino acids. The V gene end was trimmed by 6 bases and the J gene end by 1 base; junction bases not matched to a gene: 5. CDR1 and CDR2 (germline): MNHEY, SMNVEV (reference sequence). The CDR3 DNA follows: TGTGCCAGCAGGTACAGGGGTCAGAACACTGAAGCTTTCTTT. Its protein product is CASRYRGQNTEAFF.

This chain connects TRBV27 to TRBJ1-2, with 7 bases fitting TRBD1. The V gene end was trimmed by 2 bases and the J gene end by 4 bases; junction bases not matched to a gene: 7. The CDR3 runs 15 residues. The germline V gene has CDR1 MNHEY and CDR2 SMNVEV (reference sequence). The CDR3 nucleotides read TGTGCCAGCAGTTTACGCCAGGGACAGCTCTATGGCTACACCTTC. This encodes CASSLRQGQLYGYTF.

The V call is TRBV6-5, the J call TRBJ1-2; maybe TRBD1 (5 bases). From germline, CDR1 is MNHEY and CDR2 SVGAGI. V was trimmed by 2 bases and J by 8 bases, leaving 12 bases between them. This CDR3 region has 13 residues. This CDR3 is CASSYARDVGYTF. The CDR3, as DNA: TGTGCCAGCAGTTACGCGCGGGACGTCGGCTACACCTTC.

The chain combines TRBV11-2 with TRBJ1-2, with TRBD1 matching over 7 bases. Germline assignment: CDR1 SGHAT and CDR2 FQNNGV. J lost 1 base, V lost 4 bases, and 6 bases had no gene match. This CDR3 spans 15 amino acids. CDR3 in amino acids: CASSYNRGSNYGYTF. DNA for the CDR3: TGTGCCAGCAGCTATAACAGGGGAAGTAACTATGGCTACACCTTC.

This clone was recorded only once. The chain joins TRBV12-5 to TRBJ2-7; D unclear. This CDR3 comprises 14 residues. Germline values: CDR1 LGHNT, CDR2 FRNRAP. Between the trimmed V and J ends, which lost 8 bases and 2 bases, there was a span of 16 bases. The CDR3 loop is CASSPAGLPYEQYF. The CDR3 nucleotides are TGTGCTAGTTCCCCGGCAGGCCTACCCTACGAGCAGTACTTC.

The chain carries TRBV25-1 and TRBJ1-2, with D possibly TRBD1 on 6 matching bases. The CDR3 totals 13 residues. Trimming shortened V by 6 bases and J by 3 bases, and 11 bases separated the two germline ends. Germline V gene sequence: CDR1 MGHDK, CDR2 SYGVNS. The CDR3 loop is CASRKQGYYGYTF. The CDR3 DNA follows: TGTGCCAGCAGGAAACAGGGCTACTATGGCTACACCTTC.

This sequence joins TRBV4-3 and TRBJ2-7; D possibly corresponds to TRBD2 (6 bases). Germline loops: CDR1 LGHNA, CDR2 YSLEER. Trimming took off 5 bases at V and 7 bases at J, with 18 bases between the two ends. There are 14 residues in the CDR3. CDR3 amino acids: CASSASWGEREQYF. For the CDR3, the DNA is TGCGCCAGCAGCGCGTCGTGGGGGGAACGGGAGCAGTACTTC.

CDR3: CASSWGRASGTYEQYF. The DNA of the CDR3 is TGTGCCAGCAGCTGGGGAAGGGCTAGCGGGACCTACGAGCAGTACTTC. V gene TRBV11-2 combines with J gene TRBJ2-7; 9 nucleotides line up with TRBD2. This CDR3 spans 16 amino acids. The junction had 9 bases not matched to a gene; V was cut back by 4 bases and J by 2 bases. Germline-derived CDR1 and CDR2 are SGHAT and FQNNGV.

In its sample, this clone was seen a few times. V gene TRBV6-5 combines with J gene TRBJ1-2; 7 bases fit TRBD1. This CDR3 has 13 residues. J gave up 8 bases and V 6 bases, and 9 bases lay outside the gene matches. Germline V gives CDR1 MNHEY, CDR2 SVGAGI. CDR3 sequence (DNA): TGTGCCAGCAGGGGCGACAGGGCGCGAGGCTACACCTTC. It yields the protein CASRGDRARGYTF.

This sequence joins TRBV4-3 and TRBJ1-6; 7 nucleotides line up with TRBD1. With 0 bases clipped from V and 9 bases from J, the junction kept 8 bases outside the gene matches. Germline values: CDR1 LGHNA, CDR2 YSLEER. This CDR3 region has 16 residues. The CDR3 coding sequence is TGCGCCAGCAGCCAAGACGCACGGGACAGATCTTCACCCCTCCACTTT. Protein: CASSQDARDRSSPLHF.

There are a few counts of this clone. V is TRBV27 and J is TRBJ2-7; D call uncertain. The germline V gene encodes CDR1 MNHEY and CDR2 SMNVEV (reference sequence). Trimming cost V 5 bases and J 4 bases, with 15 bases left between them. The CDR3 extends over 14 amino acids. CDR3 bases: TGTGCCAGCAGTCCCGAGGACCGCTTGTACGAGCAGTACTTC. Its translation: CASSPEDRLYEQYF.

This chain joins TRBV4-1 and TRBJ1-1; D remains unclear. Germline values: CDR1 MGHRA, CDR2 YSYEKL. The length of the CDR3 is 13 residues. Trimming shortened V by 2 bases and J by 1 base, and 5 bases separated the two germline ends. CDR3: CASSQFRNTEAFF. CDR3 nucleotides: TGCGCCAGCAGCCAATTTCGGAACACTGAAGCTTTCTTT.

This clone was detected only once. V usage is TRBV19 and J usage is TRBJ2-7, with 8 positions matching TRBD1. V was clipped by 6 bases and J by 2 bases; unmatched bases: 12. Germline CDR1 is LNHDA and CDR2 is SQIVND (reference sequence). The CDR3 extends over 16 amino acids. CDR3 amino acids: CASRSKGQAETYEQYF. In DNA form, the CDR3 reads TGTGCCAGTAGAAGTAAGGGACAGGCCGAGACCTACGAGCAGTACTTC.

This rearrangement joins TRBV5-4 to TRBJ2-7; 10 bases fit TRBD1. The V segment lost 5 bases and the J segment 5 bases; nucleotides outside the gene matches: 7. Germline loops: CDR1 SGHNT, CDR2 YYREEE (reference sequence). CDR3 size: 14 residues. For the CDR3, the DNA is TGTGCCAGCAGATCCGGGACAGGGGCCCACGAGCAGTACTTC. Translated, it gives CASRSGTGAHEQYF.

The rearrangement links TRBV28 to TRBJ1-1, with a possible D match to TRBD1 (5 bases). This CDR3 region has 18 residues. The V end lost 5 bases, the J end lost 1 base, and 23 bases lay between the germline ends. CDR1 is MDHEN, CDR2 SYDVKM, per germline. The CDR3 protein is CASSAGLVGEPENTEAFF. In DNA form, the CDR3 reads TGTGCCAGCAGTGCGGGGCTGGTGGGGGAACCGGAGAACACTGAAGCTTTCTTT.

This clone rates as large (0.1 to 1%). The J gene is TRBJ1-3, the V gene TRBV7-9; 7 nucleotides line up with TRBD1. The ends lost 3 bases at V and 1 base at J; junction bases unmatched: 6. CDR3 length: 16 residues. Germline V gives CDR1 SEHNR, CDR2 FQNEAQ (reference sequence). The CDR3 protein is CASSFSGTDSGNTIYF. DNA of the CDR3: TGTGCCAGCAGCTTTTCCGGGACAGATTCTGGAAACACCATATATTTT.

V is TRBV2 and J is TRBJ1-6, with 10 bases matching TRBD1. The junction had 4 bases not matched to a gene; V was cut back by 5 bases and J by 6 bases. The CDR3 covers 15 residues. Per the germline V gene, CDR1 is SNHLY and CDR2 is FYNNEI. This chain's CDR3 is CASSYRDRGNSPLHF. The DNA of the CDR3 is TGTGCCAGCAGTTACCGGGACAGGGGTAATTCACCCCTCCACTTT.